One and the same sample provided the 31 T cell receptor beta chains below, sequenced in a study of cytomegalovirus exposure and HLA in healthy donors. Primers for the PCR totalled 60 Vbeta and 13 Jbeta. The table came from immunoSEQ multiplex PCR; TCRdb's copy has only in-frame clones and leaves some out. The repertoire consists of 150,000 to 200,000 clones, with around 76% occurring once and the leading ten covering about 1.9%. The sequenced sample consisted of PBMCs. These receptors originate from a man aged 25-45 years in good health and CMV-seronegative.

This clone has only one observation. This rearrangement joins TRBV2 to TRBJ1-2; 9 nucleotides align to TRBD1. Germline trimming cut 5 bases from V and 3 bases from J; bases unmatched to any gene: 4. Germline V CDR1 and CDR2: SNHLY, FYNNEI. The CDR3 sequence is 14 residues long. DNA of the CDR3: TGTGCCAGCAGTCTACAGGGGGCTTACTATGGCTACACCTTC. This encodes CASSLQGAYYGYTF.

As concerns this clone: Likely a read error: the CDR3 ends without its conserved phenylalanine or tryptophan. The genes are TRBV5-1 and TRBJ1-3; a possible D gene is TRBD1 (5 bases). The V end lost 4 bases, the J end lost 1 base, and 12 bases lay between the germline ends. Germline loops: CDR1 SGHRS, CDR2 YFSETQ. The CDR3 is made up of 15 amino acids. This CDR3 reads CASSPGETSGNTIYS. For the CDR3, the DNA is TGCGCCAGCAGCCCGGGGGAAACTTCTGGAAACACCATATATTCT.

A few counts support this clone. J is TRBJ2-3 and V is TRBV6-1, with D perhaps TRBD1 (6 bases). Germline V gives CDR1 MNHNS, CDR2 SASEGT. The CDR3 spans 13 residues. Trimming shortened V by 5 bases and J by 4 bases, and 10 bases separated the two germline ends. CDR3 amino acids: CASSIQGSDTQYF. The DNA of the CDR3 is TGTGCCAGCAGTATACAGGGCTCAGATACGCAGTATTTT.

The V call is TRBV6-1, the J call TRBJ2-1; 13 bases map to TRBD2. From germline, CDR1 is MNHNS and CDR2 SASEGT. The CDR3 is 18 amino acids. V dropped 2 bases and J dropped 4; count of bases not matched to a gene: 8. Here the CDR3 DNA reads TGTGCCAGCAGTGAAACTTGGACGGGACTAGCGGGGTACAATGAGCAGTTCTTC. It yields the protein CASSETWTGLAGYNEQFF.

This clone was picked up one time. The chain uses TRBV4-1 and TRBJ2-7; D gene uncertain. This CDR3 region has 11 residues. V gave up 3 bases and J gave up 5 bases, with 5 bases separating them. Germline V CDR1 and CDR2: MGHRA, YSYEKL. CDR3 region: CASSHLNEQYF. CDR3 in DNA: TGCGCCAGCAGCCATTTAAACGAGCAGTACTTC.

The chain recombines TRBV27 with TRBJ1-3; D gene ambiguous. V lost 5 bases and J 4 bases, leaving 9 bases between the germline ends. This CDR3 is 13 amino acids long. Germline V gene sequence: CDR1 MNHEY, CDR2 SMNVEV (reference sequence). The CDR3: CASSPEIGNTIYF. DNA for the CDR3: TGTGCCAGCAGTCCTGAGATAGGAAACACCATATATTTT.

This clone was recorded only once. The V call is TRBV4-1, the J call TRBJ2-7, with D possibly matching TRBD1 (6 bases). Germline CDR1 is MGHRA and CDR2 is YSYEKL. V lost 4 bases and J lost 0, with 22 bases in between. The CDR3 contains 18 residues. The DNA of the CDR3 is TGCGCCAGCAGCCCGGGCGAAAAATGGACAGTTTTCTCCTACGAGCAGTACTTC. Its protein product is CASSPGEKWTVFSYEQYF.

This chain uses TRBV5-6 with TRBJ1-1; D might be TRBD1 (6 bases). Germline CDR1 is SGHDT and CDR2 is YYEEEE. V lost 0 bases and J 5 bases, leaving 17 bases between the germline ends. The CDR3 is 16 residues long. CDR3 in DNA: TGTGCCAGCAGCTTGGCCGGGAGGGGGGGTGGAACTGAAGCTTTCTTT. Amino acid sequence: CASSLAGRGGGTEAFF.

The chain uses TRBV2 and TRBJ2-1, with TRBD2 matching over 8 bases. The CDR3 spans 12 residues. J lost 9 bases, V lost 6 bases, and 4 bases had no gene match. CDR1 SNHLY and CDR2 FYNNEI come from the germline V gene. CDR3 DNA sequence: TGTGCCAGCAGATACCTAGCGGGTGAGCAGTTCTTC. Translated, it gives CASRYLAGEQFF.

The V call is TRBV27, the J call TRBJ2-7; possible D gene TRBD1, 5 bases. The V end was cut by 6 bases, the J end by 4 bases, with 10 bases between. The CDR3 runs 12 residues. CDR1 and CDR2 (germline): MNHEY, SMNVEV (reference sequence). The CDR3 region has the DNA TGTGCCAGCAGCAAACCAGGGTACGAGCAGTACTTC. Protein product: CASSKPGYEQYF.

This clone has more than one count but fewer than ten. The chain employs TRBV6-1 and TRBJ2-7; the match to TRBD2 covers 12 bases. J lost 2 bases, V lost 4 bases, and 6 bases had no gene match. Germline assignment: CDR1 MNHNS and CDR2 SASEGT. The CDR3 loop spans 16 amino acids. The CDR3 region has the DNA TGTGCCAGCAGTGCGACTAGCGGGAGCTTAGCCTACGAGCAGTACTTC. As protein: CASSATSGSLAYEQYF.

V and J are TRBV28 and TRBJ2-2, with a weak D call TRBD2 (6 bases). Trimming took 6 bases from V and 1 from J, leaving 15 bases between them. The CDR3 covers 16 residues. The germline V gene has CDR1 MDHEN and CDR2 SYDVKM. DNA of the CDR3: TGTGCCAGCAGACGACTCCAGACTAGGAACACCGGGGAGCTGTTTTTT. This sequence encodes CASRRLQTRNTGELFF.

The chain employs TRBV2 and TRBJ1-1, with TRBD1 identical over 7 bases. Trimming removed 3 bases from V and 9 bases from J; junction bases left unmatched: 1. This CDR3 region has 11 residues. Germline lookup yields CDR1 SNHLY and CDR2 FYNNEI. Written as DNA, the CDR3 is TGTGCCAGCAGTGAGACAGGGAAAGCTTTCTTT. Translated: CASSETGKAFF.

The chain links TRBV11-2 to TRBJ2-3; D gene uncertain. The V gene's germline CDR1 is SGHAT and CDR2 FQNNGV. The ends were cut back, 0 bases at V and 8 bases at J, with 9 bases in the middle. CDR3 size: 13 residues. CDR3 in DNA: TGTGCCAGCAGCTTAGAAACCCCCAGTACGCAGTATTTT. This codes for CASSLETPSTQYF.

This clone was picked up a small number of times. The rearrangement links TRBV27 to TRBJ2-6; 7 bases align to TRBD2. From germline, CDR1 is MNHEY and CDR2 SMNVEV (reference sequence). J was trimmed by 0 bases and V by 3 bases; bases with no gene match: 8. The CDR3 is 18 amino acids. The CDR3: CASSLPSGDYSGANVLTF. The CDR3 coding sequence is TGTGCCAGCAGTTTGCCTAGCGGAGACTACTCTGGGGCCAACGTCCTGACTTTC.

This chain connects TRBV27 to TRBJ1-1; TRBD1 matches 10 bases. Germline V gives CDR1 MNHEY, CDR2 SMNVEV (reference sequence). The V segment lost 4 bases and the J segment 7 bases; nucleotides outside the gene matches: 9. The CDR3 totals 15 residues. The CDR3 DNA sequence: TGTGCCAGCAGTTCCAGGGACAGGGGCCGGAGTGAAGCTTTCTTT. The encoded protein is CASSSRDRGRSEAFF.

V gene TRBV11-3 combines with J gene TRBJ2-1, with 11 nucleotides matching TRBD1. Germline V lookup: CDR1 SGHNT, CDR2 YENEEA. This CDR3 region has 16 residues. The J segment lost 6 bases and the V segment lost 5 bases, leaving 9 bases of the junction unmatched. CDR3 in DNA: TGTGCCAGCAGCGTCGGACAGGGGGCTCTTATCAATGAGCAGTTCTTC. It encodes CASSVGQGALINEQFF.

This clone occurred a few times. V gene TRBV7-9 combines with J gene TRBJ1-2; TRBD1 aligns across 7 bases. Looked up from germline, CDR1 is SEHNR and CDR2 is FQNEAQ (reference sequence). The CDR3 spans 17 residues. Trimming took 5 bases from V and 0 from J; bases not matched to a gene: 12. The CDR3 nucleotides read TGTGCCAGCAGCCGAAGGCTGGACAGGATCTCTAACTATGGCTACACCTTC. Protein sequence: CASSRRLDRISNYGYTF.

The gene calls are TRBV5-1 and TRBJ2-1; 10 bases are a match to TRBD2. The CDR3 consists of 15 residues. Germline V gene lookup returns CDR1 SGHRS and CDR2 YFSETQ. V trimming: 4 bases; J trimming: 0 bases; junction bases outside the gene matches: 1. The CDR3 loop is CASSPSGSSYNEQFF. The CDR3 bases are TGCGCCAGCAGCCCTAGCGGGAGCTCCTACAATGAGCAGTTCTTC.

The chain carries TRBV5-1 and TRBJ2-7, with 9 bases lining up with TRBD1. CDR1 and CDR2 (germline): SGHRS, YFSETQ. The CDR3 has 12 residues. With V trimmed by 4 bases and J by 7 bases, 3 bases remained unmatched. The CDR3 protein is CASSTGQGEQYF. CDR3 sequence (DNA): TGCGCCAGCAGCACGGGACAGGGAGAGCAGTACTTC.

CDR3 amino acids: CASREIQEGYEKLFF. In DNA form, the CDR3 reads TGCGCCAGCAGAGAAATACAGGAGGGGTATGAAAAACTGTTTTTT. The V and J genes are TRBV4-1 and TRBJ1-4; possibly TRBD1 for D (5 bases). This CDR3 spans 15 amino acids. V lost 6 bases and J lost 6, with 17 bases in between. In germline, CDR1 is MGHRA, CDR2 YSYEKL.

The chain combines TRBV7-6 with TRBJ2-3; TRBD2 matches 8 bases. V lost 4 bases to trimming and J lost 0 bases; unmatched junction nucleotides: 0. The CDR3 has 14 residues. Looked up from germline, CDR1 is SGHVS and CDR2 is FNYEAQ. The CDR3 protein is CASSSSGSTDTQYF. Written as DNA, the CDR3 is TGTGCCAGCAGCTCTAGCGGGAGCACAGATACGCAGTATTTT.

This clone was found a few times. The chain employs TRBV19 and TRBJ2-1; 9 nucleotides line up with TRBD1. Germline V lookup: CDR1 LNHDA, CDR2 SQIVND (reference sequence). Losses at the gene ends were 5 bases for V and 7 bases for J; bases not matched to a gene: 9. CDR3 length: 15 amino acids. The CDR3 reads CASSYTGTGSNEQFF. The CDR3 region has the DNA TGTGCCAGTAGTTACACCGGGACAGGGTCAAATGAGCAGTTCTTC.

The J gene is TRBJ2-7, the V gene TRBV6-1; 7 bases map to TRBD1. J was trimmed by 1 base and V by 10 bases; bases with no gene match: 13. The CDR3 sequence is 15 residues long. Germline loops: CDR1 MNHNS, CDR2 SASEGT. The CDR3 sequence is CAILPGQYDSYEQYF. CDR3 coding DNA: TGTGCCATACTACCGGGACAGTATGATTCCTACGAGCAGTACTTC.

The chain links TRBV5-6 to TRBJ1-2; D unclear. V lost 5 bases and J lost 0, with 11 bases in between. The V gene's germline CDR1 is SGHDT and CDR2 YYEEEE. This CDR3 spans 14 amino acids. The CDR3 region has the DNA TGTGCCAGCAGTTCTCTTCAGACTAACTATGGCTACACCTTC. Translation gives CASSSLQTNYGYTF.

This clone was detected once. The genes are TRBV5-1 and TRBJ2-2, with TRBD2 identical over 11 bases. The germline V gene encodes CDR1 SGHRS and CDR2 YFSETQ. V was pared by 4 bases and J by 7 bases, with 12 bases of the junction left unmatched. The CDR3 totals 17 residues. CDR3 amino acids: CASSPPTSGTFVGELFF. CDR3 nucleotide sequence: TGCGCCAGCAGCCCACCGACTAGCGGGACTTTCGTCGGGGAGCTGTTTTTT.

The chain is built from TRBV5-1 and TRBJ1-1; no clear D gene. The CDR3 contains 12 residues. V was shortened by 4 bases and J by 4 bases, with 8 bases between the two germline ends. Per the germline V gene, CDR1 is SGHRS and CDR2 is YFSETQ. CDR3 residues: CASSPTGTEAFF. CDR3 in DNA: TGCGCCAGCAGCCCTACGGGCACTGAAGCTTTCTTT.

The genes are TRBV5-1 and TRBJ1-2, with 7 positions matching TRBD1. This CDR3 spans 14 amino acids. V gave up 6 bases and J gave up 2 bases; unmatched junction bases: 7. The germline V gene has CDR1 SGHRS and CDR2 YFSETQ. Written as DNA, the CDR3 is TGCGCCAGCAAGACGGGACAGAGAAACTATGGCTACACCTTC. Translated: CASKTGQRNYGYTF.

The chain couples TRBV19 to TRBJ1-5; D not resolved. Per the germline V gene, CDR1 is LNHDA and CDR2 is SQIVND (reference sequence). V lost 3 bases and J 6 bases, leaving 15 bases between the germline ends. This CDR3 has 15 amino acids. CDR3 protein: CASSILGQGSQPQHF. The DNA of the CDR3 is TGTGCCAGTAGTATCTTAGGGCAAGGGAGTCAGCCCCAGCATTTT.

CDR3 protein: CASSQDHIQRSVNYGYTF. The CDR3 DNA sequence: TGTGCCAGCAGCCAAGATCATATACAGCGGTCGGTAAACTATGGCTACACCTTC. The chain links TRBV14 to TRBJ1-2, with D unresolved. Germline values: CDR1 SGHDN, CDR2 FVKESK. The germline V and J ends were trimmed by 0 bases and 2 bases, with 19 bases remaining between them. The CDR3 sequence is 18 residues long.

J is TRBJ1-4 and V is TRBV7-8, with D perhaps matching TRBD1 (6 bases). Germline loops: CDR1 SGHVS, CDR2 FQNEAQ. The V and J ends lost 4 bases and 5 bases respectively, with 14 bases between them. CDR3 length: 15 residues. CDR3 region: CASSSRGGLNEKLFF. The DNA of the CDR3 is TGTGCCAGCAGCTCTAGGGGGGGCCTCAATGAAAAACTGTTTTTT. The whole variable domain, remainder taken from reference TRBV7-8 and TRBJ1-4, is GAGVSQSPRYKVAKRGQDVALRCDPISGHVSLFWYQQALGQGPEFLTYFQNEAQLDKSGLPSDRFFAERPEGSVSTLKIQRTQQEDSAVYLCASSSRGGLNEKLFFGSGTQLSVL.